This TCR beta chain was documented in a study of OX40 agonist ivuxolimab in advanced cancers. Study-wide context: Ivuxolimab, which is an agonistic anti-OX40 (CD134) antibody, was administered to the patients. The patients received ivuxolimab by intravenous route every 2 weeks at 0.01 to 10 mg/kg. Earlier treatment with anti-PD-1, anti-PD-L1 or anti-CTLA-4 was permitted, and 30% to 40% had received some. Study-wide points: At doses 0.1 to 3.0 mg/kg, CD4+ and CD8+ clones expanded.

Per the germline V gene, CDR1 is MGHRA and CDR2 is YSYEKL. The CDR3 spans 15 residues. V lost 0 bases and J lost 3; bases outside the gene matches: 4. This clone appeared a single time. Its antigen is unknown. Generated by immunoSEQ multiplex PCR, the TCRdb table keeps only in-frame clones and is missing some. The table shows about 46,000 clones, with roughly 90% occurring only once. The sequence was obtained from an adult with an advanced solid tumor such as melanoma, head and neck, liver or kidney cancer. V gene TRBV4-1 combines with J gene TRBJ1-1, with 7 bases matching TRBD1. The sample in question was CD4+ or CD8+ T cells sorted from blood, obtained in a trial of the OX40 agonist ivuxolimab. CDR3 DNA sequence: TGCGCCAGCAGCCAAGACGCCGGGACAGACACTGAAGCTTTCTTT. Its translation: CASSQDAGTDTEAFF.